This TCR beta chain was retrieved from a study of human T cells and chemical hapten exposure. Study background: All through the roughly 23-week study, the scalp of each patient received diphenylcyclopropenone doses weekly.

Indicated time point: pre-sensitization, week 0. This sample's treatment: therapeutic diphenylcyclopropenone sensitization with weekly scalp DPC. Individual cDNA molecules (in the library) carried attached unique molecular identifiers. TCRdb independently ran MiXCR on the RACE reads; one entry per CDR3 protein. The table lists approximately 260,000 distinct CDR3 sequences, approximately 7.5% of them singletons. This clonotype was found many times. CDR3 length: 14 amino acids. The ends were cut back, 6 bases at V and 5 bases at J, with 16 bases in the middle. Germline V lookup: CDR1 MNHEY, CDR2 SMNVEV (reference sequence).

The sample in question was whole blood, obtained in connection with sensitization to the hapten diphenylcyclopropenone (DPC). The rearrangement uses TRBV27 and TRBJ1-1; D perhaps matches TRBD1 (6 bases). The TCR sequence derives from a man in his late teens or twenties with alopecia areata. Some clones in this sample may be carry-over from other donors' samples. The CDR3 region is CASSPTGGVTEAFF. The CDR3 region has the DNA TGTGCCAGCAGCCCGACAGGAGGGGTGACTGAAGCTTTCTTT.